This T cell receptor (beta chain) was profiled in a study of spatial heterogeneity in lung cancer. The study tagged each TCR cDNA molecule with a unique molecular identifier. TCRdb processed the 5' RACE reads anew with MiXCR; each CDR3 protein has one entry. The sample consists of fewer than 16,000 distinct CDR3 sequences, roughly 3.9% of them appearing once. V lost 5 bases and J 0 bases, leaving 20 bases between the germline ends. This CDR3 spans 18 amino acids. Concerning this clonotype itself: Because the library targeted alpha chains, this beta chain is an off-target read whose size means little.

Time point reported: sample taken at primary tumor resection. No cells were sorted before sequencing. The whole RNA sequenced was extracted from tumor, nontumor lung or frozen PBMC. V and J are TRBV7-1 and TRBJ2-1; D is undetermined. TRBV7-1 is an ORF for which the function is uncertain. Sequencing was performed on normal lung tissue next to the tumor, taken at surgery. The origin of this receptor is a male donor with early-stage non-small cell lung cancer. The CDR3 DNA follows: TGTGCCAGCAGCAACCTTCTTTGGACCCAGAGCTCCTACAATGAGCAGTTCTTC. Amino acid sequence: CASSNLLWTQSSYNEQFF.